This TCR beta chain is drawn from a study of blood T cell repertoires in COVID-19. Overall study: There were acute and convalescent COVID-19 samples, and they came from the United States, Italy and Spain.

Original processing methods: Reference gene primer amplification in the assay estimated nucleated cell counts. Only in-frame clones appear in the TCRdb table, and some are missing; sequencing was by immunoSEQ multiplex PCR. V and J calls and clone size are as listed in that table; D and trimming were resolved from the DNA. The sample has more than 200,000 clones; roughly nine tenths are singletons. The sample consisted of peripheral blood. The sequence came from a woman aged 50 to 60 with COVID-19, enrolled during active disease.

CDR3 sequence reads: CASSSQGILGRTQYF. For the CDR3, the DNA is TGTGCCAGCAGCTCGCAGGGTATTCTAGGGCGTACGCAGTATTTT. The V call is TRBV7-2, the J call TRBJ2-3; a weak D match, TRBD1 (5 bases). The germline V gene encodes CDR1 SGHTA and CDR2 FQGNSA. The CDR3 length is 15 residues. The ends were cut back, 4 bases at V and 8 bases at J, with 19 bases in the middle.